This is a list of T cell receptor beta chains from one sample in a study of identical twins. TCRdb ran MiXCR on the 5' RACE reads and lists one entry per CDR3 protein. The sample records approximately 890,000 distinct CDR3 sequences, roughly 12% being singletons. These data were also filed under a second study, of yellow fever vaccine responses in identical twins.

The source material was PBMCs. Receptor source: a young woman in good health. Each CDR3 is given with its conserved first and last residue. Fields, in order: J gene, D gene, V gene, clone size, CDR3 protein, CDR3 DNA. The D gene is left open where the match is weak. Clone size is given for some rows only: seen once, a few or many times, or a class if the clone is expanded.

TRBJ1-5 - TRBV4-1 many CASSQQNQPQHF TGCGCCAGCAGCCAACAAAATCAGCCCCAGCATTTT
TRBJ1-1 - TRBV12-3/TRBV12-4 few CASSPKFDPITEAFF TGTGCCAGCAGTCCGAAATTCGACCCCATCACTGAAGCTTTCTTT
TRBJ2-4 TRBD1 TRBV7-7 few CAPPKGQAQIQYF TGTGCCCCCCCTAAAGGACAGGCCCAAATTCAGTACTTC
TRBJ2-3 - TRBV14 few CASSSGLTKTDTQYF TGTGCCAGCAGCTCCGGACTAACCAAGACAGATACGCAGTATTTT
TRBJ2-4 - TRBV7-3 few CASSPPGPTNIQYF TGTGCCAGCAGTCCCCCGGGACCCACAAACATTCAGTACTTC
TRBJ1-5 - TRBV18 - CASSPPKGGNQPQHF TGTGCCAGCTCACCCCCGAAGGGGGGCAATCAGCCCCAGCATTTT
TRBJ2-7 - TRBV12-3/TRBV12-4 few CASSPLASSSYEQYF TGTGCCAGCAGTCCCCTAGCGAGTAGCTCCTACGAGCAGTACTTC
TRBJ1-5 TRBD1 TRBV19 many CASRRQGAGSNQPQHF TGTGCCAGTAGAAGGCAGGGGGCTGGGAGCAATCAGCCCCAGCATTTT
TRBJ1-1 - TRBV5-4 - CASSLVTGSNTEAFF TGTGCCAGCAGCTTAGTTACAGGGTCGAACACTGAAGCTTTCTTT
TRBJ2-3 TRBD1 TRBV24-1 - CPTKGQGSTDTQYF TGTCCCACCAAGGGACAGGGTAGCACAGATACGCAGTATTTT
TRBJ2-1 TRBD2 TRBV3-1 many CASSQLSIAGGPWNEQFF TGTGCCAGCAGCCAACTTTCTATAGCGGGAGGGCCTTGGAATGAGCAGTTCTTC
TRBJ2-7 TRBD1 TRBV29-1 - CSVEGDRYEQYF TGCAGCGTTGAAGGGGACAGATACGAGCAGTACTTC
TRBJ2-1 - TRBV4-1 - CASSQFLQGWNEQFF TGCGCCAGCAGCCAATTCCTGCAGGGGTGGAATGAGCAGTTCTTC
TRBJ2-5 - TRBV10-3 few CAISEGEYQGTQYF TGTGCCATCAGTGAGGGAGAATACCAGGGGACCCAGTACTTC
TRBJ1-4 - TRBV7-9 few CASLGGNEKLFF TGTGCCAGCCTAGGGGGAAATGAAAAACTGTTTTTT
TRBJ1-5 TRBD1 TRBV11-2 - CASSPSNRGTFNQPQHF TGTGCCAGCAGCCCGTCGAACAGGGGGACCTTCAATCAGCCCCAGCATTTT
TRBJ2-2 TRBD1 TRBV7-9 few CASRDRDSPANTGELFF TGTGCCAGCAGAGACCGGGACAGCCCCGCGAACACCGGGGAGCTGTTTTTT
TRBJ2-2 TRBD1 TRBV14 - CASSQLGQGASTGELFF TGTGCCAGCAGCCAACTAGGACAGGGGGCTTCGACCGGGGAGCTGTTTTTT
TRBJ1-1 - TRBV6-2/TRBV6-3 many CATIRATGWDQAAFF TGTGCCACCATCAGAGCTACAGGGTGGGATCAAGCGGCTTTCTTT
TRBJ2-1 - TRBV6-4 - CASSDSGLASYNEQFF TGTGCCAGCAGTGACTCAGGGCTAGCGTCCTACAATGAGCAGTTCTTC
TRBJ2-7 - TRBV29-1 - CSTYHRDGGDYEQYF TGCAGCACCTATCACCGGGACGGAGGAGACTACGAGCAGTACTTC
TRBJ2-1 - TRBV11-3 - CASSLDSLASYNEQFF TGTGCCAGCAGCTTAGATAGTCTAGCATCCTACAATGAGCAGTTCTTC
TRBJ1-3 - TRBV27 - CASRSSASRNTIYF TGTGCCAGCAGGTCGTCGGCCTCTCGAAACACCATATATTTT
TRBJ2-1 TRBD2 TRBV7-6 few CASSLAGGGTNEQFF TGTGCCAGCAGCTTAGCTGGGGGGGGGACGAATGAGCAGTTCTTC
TRBJ2-7 - TRBV2 few CASGGTRGNPGMREQYF TGTGCCAGCGGGGGGACCCGTGGGAATCCGGGGATGCGCGAGCAGTACTTC
TRBJ2-7 TRBD2 TRBV2 few CASGLAGGRRYEQYF TGTGCCAGCGGACTAGCGGGAGGCCGGAGATACGAGCAGTACTTC
TRBJ2-2 TRBD1 TRBV2 many CASSEGQGNTGELFF TGTGCCAGCAGTGAGGGACAGGGGAACACCGGGGAGCTGTTTTTT
TRBJ2-2 - TRBV10-3 many CAISDIGTANTGELFF TGTGCCATCAGTGATATAGGCACCGCGAACACCGGGGAGCTGTTTTTT
TRBJ2-1 - TRBV2 many CASTGYNEQFF TGTGCCAGCACCGGGTACAATGAGCAGTTCTTC
TRBJ2-5 TRBD1 TRBV6-1 - CASSKRLRQGLQETQYF TGTGCCAGCAGTAAAAGATTACGACAGGGTCTACAAGAGACCCAGTACTTC
TRBJ1-6 TRBD1 TRBV10-3 - CAIGQGVDSPLHF TGTGCCATAGGACAGGGTGTTGATTCACCCCTCCACTTT
TRBJ2-2 TRBD2 TRBV20-1 - CGASSASGGWNTGELFF TGCGGTGCTAGTTCGGCTAGCGGGGGGTGGAACACCGGGGAGCTGTTTTTT
TRBJ2-3 - TRBV5-5 few CASSPGADAQDTQYF TGTGCCAGCAGCCCGGGGGCGGACGCCCAAGATACGCAGTATTTT
TRBJ2-1 - TRBV11-2 - CASSLGRYEQFF TGTGCCAGCAGCTTAGGTAGATATGAGCAGTTCTTC
TRBJ2-2 - TRBV7-2 - CASSRPPDTGELFF TGTGCCAGCAGCCGACCCCCGGACACCGGGGAGCTGTTTTTT
TRBJ2-7 - TRBV6-2/TRBV6-3 - CASSYPAYEQYF TGTGCCAGCAGTTACCCAGCCTACGAGCAGTACTTC
TRBJ1-4 - TRBV7-9 - CASSLAQITVLNEKLFF TGTGCCAGCAGCTTAGCGCAGATAACAGTTCTTAATGAAAAACTGTTTTTT
TRBJ1-1 - TRBV3-1 many CASSQDSGLEAFF TGTGCCAGCAGCCAAGACTCAGGATTGGAAGCTTTCTTT
TRBJ1-3 - TRBV12-3/TRBV12-4 many CASSFGGRGNTIYF TGTGCCAGCAGTTTTGGGGGACGTGGAAACACCATATATTTT
TRBJ2-7 - TRBV27 - CASSRDFNSYEQYF TGTGCCAGCAGCCGGGACTTTAACTCCTACGAGCAGTACTTC
TRBJ1-5 - TRBV12-3/TRBV12-4 few CASSFRPNQPQHF TGTGCCAGCAGTTTTCGTCCAAATCAGCCCCAGCATTTT
TRBJ2-1 TRBD2 TRBV11-2 few CASSPVAGGLDNEQFF TGTGCCAGCAGTCCTGTGGCGGGGGGGCTGGACAATGAGCAGTTCTTC
TRBJ1-1 - TRBV6-1 - CASSEYDDTEAFF TGTGCCAGCAGTGAATATGACGACACTGAAGCTTTCTTT
TRBJ2-1 TRBD2 TRBV29-1 - CSVGLTSDSYNEQFF TGCAGCGTCGGACTAACTAGCGACTCCTACAATGAGCAGTTCTTC
TRBJ1-4 TRBD1 TRBV12-3/TRBV12-4 few CASRWDRGEEKLFF TGTGCCAGCAGGTGGGACAGGGGAGAGGAAAAACTGTTTTTT
TRBJ2-2 - TRBV4-1 few CASKERSNTGELFF TGCGCCAGCAAGGAGCGCTCGAACACCGGGGAGCTGTTTTTT
TRBJ2-1 - TRBV18 few CASSPRSDSYNEQFF TGTGCCAGCTCACCGCGTTCCGACTCCTACAATGAGCAGTTCTTC
TRBJ2-2 - TRBV20-1 few CSARDYAKNTGELFF TGCAGTGCTAGAGATTACGCTAAAAACACCGGGGAGCTGTTTTTT
TRBJ2-7 TRBD2 TRBV29-1 few CSVGPGLAEREQYF TGCAGCGTTGGACCCGGACTAGCGGAGAGGGAGCAGTACTTC
TRBJ2-7 - TRBV4-1 - CASSQGPGLLYEQYF TGCGCCAGCAGCCAAGGACCAGGGCTCCTCTACGAGCAGTACTTC
TRBJ2-7 - TRBV3-1 few CASSQVDSREQYF TGTGCCAGCAGCCAAGTGGACTCCCGCGAGCAGTACTTC
TRBJ2-6 - TRBV28 few CASREATSGANVLTF TGTGCCAGCAGGGAAGCCACCTCTGGGGCCAACGTCCTGACTTTC
TRBJ1-6 TRBD1 TRBV7-2 few CASSAGTGRYSPLHF TGTGCCAGCAGCGCAGGGACAGGGAGGTACTCACCCCTCCACTTT